The source of this T cell receptor beta chain is a study of OX40 agonist ivuxolimab in advanced cancers. Germline lookup yields CDR1 LGHNA and CDR2 YNFKEQ. The CDR3 is 15 residues long. Assay: immunoSEQ multiplex PCR; the TCRdb copy retains only in-frame clones and omits some. The sample records some 97,000 clones, 89% being singletons. The rearrangement uses TRBV4-2 and TRBJ2-5; D is undetermined. The J call may be in error: the DNA end matches TRBJ2-7 better. This specimen consisted of CD4+ or CD8+ T cells sorted from blood, obtained in a trial of the OX40 agonist ivuxolimab. The receptor's source is an adult with an advanced solid tumor such as melanoma, head and neck, liver or kidney cancer. The CDR3 DNA sequence: TGTGCCAGCAGCCAAGTTCGCGGAATTGCCTACGAGCAGTACTTC. It codes for CASSQVRGIAYEQYF.